The next 28 T cell receptor beta chains were all read from a single sample in a study of shared clonotypes between healthy human individuals. CD45RO-negative CD8 cells positively selected for CCR7 made up the naive population, which excluded terminally differentiated effector memory CD45RA+ cells. The data were produced by immunoSEQ multiplex PCR, yet TCRdb's version contains in-frame clones alone and is incomplete. The sample holds about 680,000 clones, under 95% seen once. The sequencing sample was made of naive CD8+ T cells sorted from blood. The receptors stem from a man aged 30 to 45 in good health.

This CDR3 is CASSLASGGGYEQYF. CDR3 nucleotides: TGTGCCAGCAGCTTAGCGTCAGGGGGCGGCTACGAGCAGTACTTC. The V gene is TRBV7-6, the J gene TRBJ2-7, with 8 nucleotides matching TRBD1. The CDR3 is 15 residues long. V shed 0 bases and J 3 bases; nucleotides not matched to a gene: 4. Germline V CDR1 and CDR2: SGHVS, FNYEAQ.

V gene TRBV28 combines with J gene TRBJ2-5, with 8 bases lining up with TRBD2. CDR1 and CDR2 (germline): MDHEN, SYDVKM. The ends lost 8 bases at V and 3 bases at J; junction bases unmatched: 11. The CDR3 runs 15 residues. As DNA, the CDR3 is TGTGCCAGCCATTCGGGAGGGAACATAAAAGAGACCCAGTACTTC. Its translation: CASHSGGNIKETQYF.

The rearrangement links TRBV19 to TRBJ2-2; 9 positions match TRBD2. This CDR3 is built from 17 residues. The V segment lost 2 bases and the J segment 5 bases; nucleotides outside the gene matches: 9. Germline V lookup: CDR1 LNHDA, CDR2 SQIVND (reference sequence). The CDR3 sequence is CASSILAGVDSTGELFF. For the CDR3, the DNA is TGTGCCAGTAGTATATTAGCGGGAGTCGATAGTACCGGGGAGCTGTTTTTT.

V is TRBV7-9 and J is TRBJ2-2; 12 positions agree with TRBD2. V lost 7 bases, J lost 1 base, and 4 bases stayed unmatched. The CDR3 contains 16 residues. Per the germline V gene, CDR1 is SEHNR and CDR2 is FQNEAQ (reference sequence). Here the CDR3 reads CASKASGRGNTGELFF. Written as DNA, the CDR3 is TGTGCCAGCAAGGCTAGCGGGAGGGGGAACACCGGGGAGCTGTTTTTT.

The chain is built from TRBV9 and TRBJ1-4; D unclear. CDR1 is SGDLS, CDR2 YYNGEE, per germline. V dropped 4 bases and J dropped 6 bases, with 13 bases sitting between them. The CDR3 is 14 amino acids. The CDR3 sequence is CASSPSGGDEKLFF. For the CDR3, the DNA is TGTGCCAGCAGCCCGTCCGGAGGCGATGAAAAACTGTTTTTT.

The chain is built from TRBV10-3 and TRBJ2-1; a possible D gene is TRBD2 (6 bases). Between the trimmed V and J ends, which lost 11 bases and 5 bases, there was a span of 31 bases. This CDR3 comprises 18 residues. CDR1 and CDR2 (germline): ENHRY, SYGVKD. The CDR3 is CASRPGEVRREEDNEQFF. The CDR3 coding sequence is TGTGCCTCTAGGCCGGGGGAAGTTCGGCGGGAAGAAGACAATGAGCAGTTCTTC.

The chain is built from TRBV27 and TRBJ2-7, with D unclear. Germline CDR1 reads MNHEY; CDR2 reads SMNVEV (reference sequence). V was cut by 2 bases and J by 3 bases, with 26 bases left in between. This CDR3 spans 19 amino acids. The CDR3 coding sequence is TGTGCCAGCAGTTTACCCTCCCTTATATTGGTAGGCACGATCTACGAGCAGTACTTC. It specifies CASSLPSLILVGTIYEQYF.

This chain connects TRBV10-1 to TRBJ2-1; 8 positions agree with TRBD1. The germline gives CDR1 WNHNN, CDR2 SYGVQD (reference sequence). The V gene end was trimmed by 6 bases and the J gene end by 4 bases; junction bases not matched to a gene: 17. CDR3 size: 18 residues. Here the CDR3 DNA reads TGCGCCAGCAGCCTATCTGACAGGGGTTACGTTAGGTACAATGAGCAGTTCTTC. Protein product: CASSLSDRGYVRYNEQFF.

The rearrangement joins TRBV5-1 to TRBJ2-7; 9 positions agree with TRBD1. From germline, CDR1 is SGHRS and CDR2 YFSETQ. This CDR3 spans 16 amino acids. Trimming removed 4 bases from V and 2 bases from J; junction bases left unmatched: 10. In nucleotides, the CDR3 is TGCGCCAGCAGCAGGGGGGACAGGGAAGGGCCCTACGAGCAGTACTTC. Residues: CASSRGDREGPYEQYF.

This clone was counted a few times. The chain combines TRBV15 with TRBJ2-7; 10 nucleotides align to TRBD2. Germline V gives CDR1 LNHNV, CDR2 YYDKDF (reference sequence). V was clipped by 5 bases and J by 1 base; unmatched bases: 11. The CDR3 runs 17 residues. The DNA of the CDR3 is TGTGCCACCAGCGTGGACAGAATAGCGGGAGGATCCTACGAGCAGTACTTC. Translating it yields CATSVDRIAGGSYEQYF. The whole variable domain, remainder taken from reference TRBV15 and TRBJ2-7, is DAMVIQNPRYQVTQFGKPVTLSCSQTLNHNVMYWYQQKSSQAPKLLFHYYDKDFNNEADTPDNFQSRRPNTSFCFLDIRSPGLGDTAMYLCATSVDRIAGGSYEQYFGPGTRLTVT.

The chain is built from TRBV15 and TRBJ2-1, with a tentative D call TRBD1 (5 bases). This CDR3 region has 15 residues. V was clipped by 5 bases and J by 6 bases, with 17 bases between them. CDR1 is LNHNV and CDR2 is YYDKDF in the germline V gene (reference sequence). CDR3 protein: CATSAQVDRLNEQFF. In DNA, the CDR3 is TGTGCCACCAGCGCACAGGTCGACAGACTCAATGAGCAGTTCTTC.

J is TRBJ1-2 and V is TRBV28, with D perhaps TRBD1 (6 bases). CDR3 length: 16 amino acids. Germline values: CDR1 MDHEN, CDR2 SYDVKM. Trimming shortened V by 6 bases and J by 2 bases, and 19 bases separated the two germline ends. CDR3 residues: CASSLVGDKWNYGYTF. The CDR3 coding sequence is TGTGCCAGCAGCCTCGTAGGGGACAAGTGGAACTATGGCTACACCTTC.

This rearrangement joins TRBV30 to TRBJ1-1; TRBD1 is a possible D gene (5 bases). V dropped 4 bases and J dropped 0 bases, with 12 bases sitting between them. The CDR3 totals 14 residues. Germline CDR1 reads GTSNPN; CDR2 reads SVGIG (reference sequence). The CDR3 region is CAWNVAGMNTEAFF. CDR3 bases: TGTGCCTGGAATGTTGCAGGGATGAACACTGAAGCTTTCTTT.

The chain couples TRBV7-2 to TRBJ2-1, with 7 bases matching TRBD1. Trimming cost V 10 bases and J 3 bases; bases outside gene matches: 9. Germline V CDR1 and CDR2: SGHTA, FQGNSA. The CDR3 is 14 residues long. CDR3: CATRGPQYYNEQFF. CDR3 bases: TGTGCCACGAGGGGGCCACAATACTACAATGAGCAGTTCTTC.

This chain links TRBV27 with TRBJ2-7; 7 bases align to TRBD2. Trimming at V came to 7 bases and at J to 3 bases, leaving 3 bases not matched to a gene. The CDR3 is made up of 12 amino acids. The germline V gene has CDR1 MNHEY and CDR2 SMNVEV (reference sequence). The chain's CDR3 is CASTSGLYEQYF. The CDR3 DNA follows: TGTGCCAGCACTAGCGGCCTCTACGAGCAGTACTTC.

This chain joins TRBV4-1 and TRBJ1-5; D gene uncertain. CDR1 and CDR2 from the germline V gene are MGHRA and YSYEKL. This CDR3 spans 15 amino acids. The V end was cut by 0 bases, the J end by 7 bases, with 13 bases between. The CDR3 loop is CASSQERAGSQPQHF. Here the CDR3 DNA reads TGCGCCAGCAGCCAAGAGCGGGCCGGGTCGCAGCCCCAGCATTTT.

The genes are TRBV2 and TRBJ2-5; the D is unclear. Germline V lookup: CDR1 SNHLY, CDR2 FYNNEI. This CDR3 spans 15 amino acids. The ends were cut back, 2 bases at V and 3 bases at J, with 13 bases in the middle. DNA for the CDR3: TGTGCCAGCAGTGAACACTCTGGAAAGAAAGAGACCCAGTACTTC. Translation gives CASSEHSGKKETQYF. Combining the CDR3 with reference TRBV2 and TRBJ2-5 gives the whole variable domain EPEVTQTPSHQVTQMGQEVILRCVPISNHLYFYWYRQILGQKVEFLVSFYNNEISEKSEIFDDQFSVERPDGSNFTLKIRSTKLEDSAMYFCASSEHSGKKETQYFGPGTRLLVL.

The J gene is TRBJ2-1, the V gene TRBV7-9; D uncertain. The CDR3 has 14 residues. Deletions cut 5 bases from V and 9 bases from J, with 17 bases between. Per germline, CDR1 SEHNR and CDR2 FQNEAQ (reference sequence). The DNA for the CDR3 is TGTGCCAGCAGCAAACCCCGGGCCGCTCCTGAGCAGTTCTTC. Translating it yields CASSKPRAAPEQFF.

V gene TRBV28 combines with J gene TRBJ2-1; 10 positions agree with TRBD2. CDR1 and CDR2 from the germline V gene are MDHEN and SYDVKM. V lost 5 bases, J lost 3 bases, and 7 bases stayed unmatched. This CDR3 has 16 amino acids. CDR3 in amino acids: CASSPRTSGFYNEQFF. DNA for the CDR3: TGTGCCAGCAGTCCGAGGACTAGCGGATTCTACAATGAGCAGTTCTTC.

This clone was recorded only once. Here the CDR3 DNA reads TGTGCCAGCAGTGTCCTGGGACAGGGGAAGTACGAGCAGTACTTC. Residues: CASSVLGQGKYEQYF. The rearrangement uses TRBV2 and TRBJ2-7; the match to TRBD1 covers 10 bases. J lost 4 bases, V lost 4 bases, and 7 bases had no gene match. Germline CDR1 SNHLY, CDR2 FYNNEI. The CDR3 totals 15 residues.

This rearrangement joins TRBV11-2 to TRBJ2-1; TRBD1 or TRBD2 may be the D gene (5 bases each). The germline CDR1 and CDR2 sequences are SGHAT and FQNNGV. With 2 bases removed from V and 10 bases from J, the gap between germline ends came to 15 bases. The CDR3 runs 14 residues. The CDR3 nucleotides read TGTGCCAGCAGCTTACGGGGCGTAGTGCGGGAGCAGTTCTTC. Protein product: CASSLRGVVREQFF.

The genes are TRBV27 and TRBJ1-1; no clear D gene. V was shortened by 6 bases and J by 0 bases, with 11 bases between the two germline ends. The germline V gene encodes CDR1 MNHEY and CDR2 SMNVEV (reference sequence). This CDR3 region has 14 residues. In DNA, the CDR3 is TGTGCCAGCAGAACGTCAAGGATGAACACTGAAGCTTTCTTT. It translates to CASRTSRMNTEAFF.

The chain employs TRBV9 and TRBJ2-1, with TRBD2 matching over 9 bases. CDR3 length: 16 residues. CDR1 SGDLS and CDR2 YYNGEE come from the germline V gene. V was pared by 7 bases and J by 8 bases, with 16 bases of the junction left unmatched. The CDR3 DNA reads as TGTGCCAGCGGTTCGGTCCGGCGGGAGGGCCCCCATGAGCAGTTCTTC. This encodes CASGSVRREGPHEQFF.

The chain recombines TRBV6-5 with TRBJ2-7, with 7 bases matching TRBD2. The CDR3 runs to 13 residues. From germline, CDR1 is MNHEY and CDR2 SVGAGI. V was pared by 5 bases and J by 3 bases, with 4 bases of the junction left unmatched. The CDR3 loop is CASSPLADYEQYF. In DNA, the CDR3 is TGTGCCAGCAGTCCCCTAGCGGACTACGAGCAGTACTTC.

A note on this clone: Additional DNA sequences in this sample encode the identical CDR3. The chain is built from TRBV7-9 and TRBJ2-1; D gene uncertain. Germline loops: CDR1 SEHNR, CDR2 FQNEAQ (reference sequence). The CDR3 totals 12 residues. V lost 3 bases, J lost 3 bases, and 3 bases lay in between. Here the CDR3 DNA reads TGTGCCAGCAGCTTGGGCTACAATGAGCAGTTCTTC. Translation: CASSLGYNEQFF.

The J gene is TRBJ2-7, the V gene TRBV28; TRBD1 matches at 9 bases. This CDR3 is built from 16 residues. The germline V gene has CDR1 MDHEN and CDR2 SYDVKM. V lost 1 base and J lost 3; bases outside the gene matches: 7. The CDR3 bases are TGTGCCAGCAGTTTATTGCCGGGACAGGGATACTACGAGCAGTACTTC. Protein: CASSLLPGQGYYEQYF. The variable domain in full, completed from reference TRBV28 and TRBJ2-7, reads DVKVTQSSRYLVKRTGEKVFLECVQDMDHENMFWYRQDPGLGLRLIYFSYDVKMKEKGDIPEGYSVSREKKERFSLILESASTNQTSMYLCASSLLPGQGYYEQYFGPGTRLTVT.

The chain has TRBV30 and TRBJ2-7; possibly TRBD2 for D (6 bases). The V end was cut by 3 bases, the J end by 0 bases, with 12 bases between. Germline V gene lookup returns CDR1 GTSNPN and CDR2 SVGIG (reference sequence). The CDR3 extends over 14 amino acids. The CDR3 spells CAWRTGRGSYEQYF. CDR3 DNA sequence: TGTGCCTGGAGAACCGGGAGAGGCTCCTACGAGCAGTACTTC.

With respect to this clone: This CDR3 is also generated by other DNA sequences in the sample. The J gene is TRBJ1-1, the V gene TRBV7-9; D gene unclear. The CDR3 contains 14 residues. Germline assignment: CDR1 SEHNR and CDR2 FQNEAQ (reference sequence). Between the trimmed V and J ends, which lost 5 bases and 2 bases, there was a span of 12 bases. DNA for the CDR3: TGTGCCAGCAGCCCTCCCACCGTCAACACTGAAGCTTTCTTT. It codes for CASSPPTVNTEAFF.